This is a list of T cell receptor beta chains from one sample in a study of cytomegalovirus exposure and HLA in healthy donors. Sequencing used immunoSEQ multiplex PCR; TCRdb keeps in-frame clones, though not all of them. This sample has 95,000 to 150,000 clones, with 75% to 85% found just once. Sequencing was done on a sample of PBMCs. These receptors came from a man between 40 and 49 years old in good health and CMV-seronegative. Both conserved end residues are part of each CDR3.

v_gene	CDR3aa
TRBV5-8	CASSLVVNTEAFF
TRBV27	CASRKTGVSQPQHF
TRBV12-5	CASGSLRGAETQYF
TRBV27	CAITPGQVVYEQYF
TRBV9	CASREGQGITGELFF
TRBV6-5	CASSYIGGYDTGELFF
TRBV30	CAWTLLVTGGASGYTF
TRBV7-2	CASSLASGGSAYEQYF
TRBV6-5	CASSPSYGYTF
TRBV4-2	CASSQEAGGYSSNQPQHF
TRBV4-1	CASSQDPSRGSRQPQHF
TRBV28	CASSLIQNYLNQPQHF
TRBV25-1	CASSEYPGPGQIYGYTF
TRBV4-2	CASSHATPGQGANEQFF
TRBV11-2	CASSPPGWEAISRVYGYTF
TRBV9	CASSEGTGQIYGYTF
TRBV9	CASSVENLGVMPNEQFF
TRBV7-3	CASSLTGVNTEAFF
TRBV5-4	CASHNRSNYGYTF
TRBV6-5	CASSYRGTGELFF
TRBV4-1	CASSLGTVLLYEQYF
TRBV4-3	CASSQQGLAGTGELFF
TRBV7-9	CASSLSGTVNSPLHF
TRBV7-6	CASSQVQGETQYF
TRBV14	CASSQLTGNEKLFF
TRBV19	CASSLVRLNTEAFF
TRBV5-4	CASSLSEKNSQYF
TRBV14	CASSRFGTPGELFF
TRBV19	CASSPTGGTGNTIYF
TRBV4-3	CASSQDRGRGLFF
TRBV5-6	CASSSISNSGNTIYF
TRBV25-1	CASRDRGGIAEAFF
TRBV7-2	CASSLRDRAYNEQFF
TRBV6-1	CASSEDRGVGSTEAFF
TRBV7-8	CASSPGSDEKLFF
TRBV7-9	CASSSGTPNTGELFF
TRBV4-2	CASSQEVQVLYNEQFF
TRBV7-9	CASSPDGWQGRNQPQHF
TRBV19	CASSIRGLGGYEQYF
TRBV18	CASSPRTRDRDNSGANVLTF